This TCR beta chain was captured in a study of blood T cell repertoires in COVID-19. As for the study in general: Material from acute and convalescent COVID-19 was sourced from the United States, Italy and Spain. PBMCs, B-cell-depleted T cells, or T cells were the source of the cDNA or gDNA that made up the material.

In the original workflow: Amplifying reference gene primers gave estimates of nucleated cell counts. The assay was immunoSEQ multiplex PCR, and TCRdb's table has in-frame clones only and misses some. V, J and clone size are those of that table, while D and trimming were read from the DNA. The sample shows roughly 140,000 clones, about 87% of them seen only once. Germline CDR1 SQVTM, CDR2 ANQGSEA. Germline trimming cut 6 bases from V and 0 bases from J; bases unmatched to any gene: 3. CDR3 size: 13 residues. Material: peripheral blood. The rearrangement joins TRBV29-1 to TRBJ2-7, with 9 bases lining up with TRBD2. The origin of this receptor is a woman aged 40 to 50 with acute or convalescent COVID-19. The CDR3 is CSVTSGSSYEQYF. Written as DNA, the CDR3 is TGCAGCGTGACTAGCGGTAGCTCCTACGAGCAGTACTTC.